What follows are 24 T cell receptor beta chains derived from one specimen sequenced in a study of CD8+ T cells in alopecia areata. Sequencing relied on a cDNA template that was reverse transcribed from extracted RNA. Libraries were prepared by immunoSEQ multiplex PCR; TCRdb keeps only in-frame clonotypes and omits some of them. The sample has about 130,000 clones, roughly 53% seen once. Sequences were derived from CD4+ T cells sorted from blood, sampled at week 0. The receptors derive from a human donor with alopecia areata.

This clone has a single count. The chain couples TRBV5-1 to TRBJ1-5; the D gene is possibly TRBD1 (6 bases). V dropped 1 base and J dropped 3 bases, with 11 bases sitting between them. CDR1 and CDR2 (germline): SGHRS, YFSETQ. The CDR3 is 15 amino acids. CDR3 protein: CASSLSPGANQPQHF. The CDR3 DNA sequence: TGCGCCAGCAGCTTGTCGCCAGGGGCCAATCAGCCCCAGCATTTT.

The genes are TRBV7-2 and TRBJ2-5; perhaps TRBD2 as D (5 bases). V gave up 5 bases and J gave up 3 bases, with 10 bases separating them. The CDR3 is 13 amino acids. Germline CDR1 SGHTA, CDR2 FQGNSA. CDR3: CASSLSAEETQYF. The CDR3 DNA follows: TGTGCCAGCAGCCTTAGCGCGGAAGAGACCCAGTACTTC.

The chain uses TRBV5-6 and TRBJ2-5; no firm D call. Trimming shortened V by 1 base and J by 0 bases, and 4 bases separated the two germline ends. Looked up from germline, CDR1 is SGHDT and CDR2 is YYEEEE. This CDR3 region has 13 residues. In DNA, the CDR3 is TGTGCCAGCAGCTTGTGGAACCAAGAGACCCAGTACTTC. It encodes CASSLWNQETQYF. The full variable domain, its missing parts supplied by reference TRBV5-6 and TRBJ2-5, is DAGVTQSPTHLIKTRGQQVTLRCSPKSGHDTVSWYQQALGQGPQFIFQYYEEEERQRGNFPDRFSGHQFPNYSSELNVNALLLGDSALYLCASSLWNQETQYFGPGTRLLVL.

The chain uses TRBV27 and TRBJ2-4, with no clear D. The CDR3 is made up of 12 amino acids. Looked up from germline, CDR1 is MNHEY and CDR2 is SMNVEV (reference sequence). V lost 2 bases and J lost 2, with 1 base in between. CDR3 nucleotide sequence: TGTGCCAGCAGTTTACCCAAAAACATTCAGTACTTC. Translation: CASSLPKNIQYF.

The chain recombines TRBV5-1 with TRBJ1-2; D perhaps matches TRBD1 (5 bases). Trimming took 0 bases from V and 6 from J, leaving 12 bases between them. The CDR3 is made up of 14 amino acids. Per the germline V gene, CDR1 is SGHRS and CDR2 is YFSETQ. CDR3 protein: CASSLVAGGDGYTF. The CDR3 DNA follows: TGCGCCAGCAGCTTGGTAGCTGGAGGGGATGGCTACACCTTC.

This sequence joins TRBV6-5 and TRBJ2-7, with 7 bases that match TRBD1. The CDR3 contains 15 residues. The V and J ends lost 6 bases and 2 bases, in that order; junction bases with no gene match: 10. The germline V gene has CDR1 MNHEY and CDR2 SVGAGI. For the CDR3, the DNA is TGTGCCAGCAGCCGGGACAGCCGGGCCCCCTACGAGCAGTACTTC. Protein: CASSRDSRAPYEQYF.

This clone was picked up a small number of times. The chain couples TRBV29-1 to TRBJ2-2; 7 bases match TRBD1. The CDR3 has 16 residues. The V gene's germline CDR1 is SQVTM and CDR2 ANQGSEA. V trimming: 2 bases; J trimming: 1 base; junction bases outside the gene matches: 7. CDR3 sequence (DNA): TGCAGCGTTGAAAGAAGACAGGGAGTGAACACCGGGGAGCTGTTTTTT. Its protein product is CSVERRQGVNTGELFF.

CDR3 loop: CASTWGQETQYF. CDR3 nucleotide sequence: TGTGCCAGCACCTGGGGTCAAGAGACCCAGTACTTC. This chain connects TRBV5-6 to TRBJ2-5; D is uncertain. Germline CDR1 is SGHDT and CDR2 is YYEEEE. V lost 6 bases and J 2 bases, leaving 8 bases between the germline ends. The CDR3 has 12 amino acids.

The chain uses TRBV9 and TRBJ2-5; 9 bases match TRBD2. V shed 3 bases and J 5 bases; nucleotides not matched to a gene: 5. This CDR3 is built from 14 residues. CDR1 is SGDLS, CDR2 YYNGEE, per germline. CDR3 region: CASSGGTSRETQYF. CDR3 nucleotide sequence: TGTGCCAGCAGCGGCGGGACTAGCCGGGAGACCCAGTACTTC.

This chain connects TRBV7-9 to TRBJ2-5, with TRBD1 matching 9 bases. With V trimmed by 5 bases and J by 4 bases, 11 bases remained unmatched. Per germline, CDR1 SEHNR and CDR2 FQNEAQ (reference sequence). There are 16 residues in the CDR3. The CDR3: CASSPPGTGFRETQYF. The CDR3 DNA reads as TGTGCCAGCAGCCCCCCCGGGACAGGGTTCAGAGAGACCCAGTACTTC.

DNA of the CDR3: TGTGCCAGCAGCTTAGGACTTGCTACCCATGAGCAGTTCTTC. Encoded protein: CASSLGLATHEQFF. The chain is built from TRBV7-9 and TRBJ2-1, with D hard to call. The CDR3 sequence is 14 residues long. Germline CDR1 reads SEHNR; CDR2 reads FQNEAQ (reference sequence). The germline V and J ends were trimmed by 1 base and 8 bases, with 12 bases remaining between them.

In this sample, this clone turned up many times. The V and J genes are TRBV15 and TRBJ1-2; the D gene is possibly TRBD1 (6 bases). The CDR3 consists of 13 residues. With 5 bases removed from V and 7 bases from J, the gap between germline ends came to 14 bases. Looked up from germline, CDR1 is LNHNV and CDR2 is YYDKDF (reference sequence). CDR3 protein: CATSGTGRAGYTF. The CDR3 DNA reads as TGTGCCACCAGCGGTACAGGGAGGGCTGGCTACACCTTC.

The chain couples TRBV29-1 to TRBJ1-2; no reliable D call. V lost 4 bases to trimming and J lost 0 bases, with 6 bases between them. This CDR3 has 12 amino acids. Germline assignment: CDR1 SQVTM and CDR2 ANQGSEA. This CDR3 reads CSVGGTNYGYTF. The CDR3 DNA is TGCAGCGTTGGAGGAACTAACTATGGCTACACCTTC.

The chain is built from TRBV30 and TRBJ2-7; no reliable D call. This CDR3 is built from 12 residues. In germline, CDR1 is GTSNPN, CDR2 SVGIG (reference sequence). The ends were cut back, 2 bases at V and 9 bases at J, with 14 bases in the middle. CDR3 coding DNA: TGTGCCTGGAGTCCCCCCGGCGGTGGGCAGTACTTC. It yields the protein CAWSPPGGGQYF.

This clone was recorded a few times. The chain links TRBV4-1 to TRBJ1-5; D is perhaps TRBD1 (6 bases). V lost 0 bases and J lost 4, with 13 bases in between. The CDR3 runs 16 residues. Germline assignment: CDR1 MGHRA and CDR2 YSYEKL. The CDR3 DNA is TGCGCCAGCAGCCAAGAATGGTTTAGGGGGAATCAGCCCCAGCATTTT. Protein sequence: CASSQEWFRGNQPQHF.

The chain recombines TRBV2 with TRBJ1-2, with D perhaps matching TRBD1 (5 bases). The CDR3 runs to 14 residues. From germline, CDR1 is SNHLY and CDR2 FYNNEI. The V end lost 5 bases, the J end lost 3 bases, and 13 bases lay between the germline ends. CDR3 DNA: TGTGCCAGCAGTTCCGGGACCTCTCACTATGGCTACACCTTC. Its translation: CASSSGTSHYGYTF.

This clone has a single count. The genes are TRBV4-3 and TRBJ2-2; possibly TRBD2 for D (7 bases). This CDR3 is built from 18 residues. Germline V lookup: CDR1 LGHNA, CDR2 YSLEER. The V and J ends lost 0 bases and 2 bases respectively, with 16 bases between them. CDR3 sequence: CASSQDPGGTLNTGELFF. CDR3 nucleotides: TGCGCCAGCAGCCAAGACCCGGGGGGCACCTTAAACACCGGGGAGCTGTTTTTT.

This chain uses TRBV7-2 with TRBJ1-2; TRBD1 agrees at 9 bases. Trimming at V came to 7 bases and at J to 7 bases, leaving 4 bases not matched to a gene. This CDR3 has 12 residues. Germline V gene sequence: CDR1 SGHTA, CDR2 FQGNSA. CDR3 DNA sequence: TGTGCCAGCATCGACAGGGGGTTTGGCTACACCTTC. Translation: CASIDRGFGYTF.

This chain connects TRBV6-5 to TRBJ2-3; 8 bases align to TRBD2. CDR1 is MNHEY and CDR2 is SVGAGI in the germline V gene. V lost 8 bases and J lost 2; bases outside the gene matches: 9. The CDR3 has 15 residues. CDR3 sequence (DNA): TGTGCCAGCGGACCCCCGCGGGGGGTCACAGATACGCAGTATTTT. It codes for CASGPPRGVTDTQYF.

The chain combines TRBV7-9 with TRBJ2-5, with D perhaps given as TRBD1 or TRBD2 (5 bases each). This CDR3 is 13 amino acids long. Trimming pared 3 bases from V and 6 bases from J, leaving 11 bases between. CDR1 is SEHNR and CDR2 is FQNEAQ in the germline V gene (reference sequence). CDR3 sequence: CASSLGGGKTQYF. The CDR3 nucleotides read TGTGCCAGCAGCTTGGGTGGGGGAAAGACCCAGTACTTC.

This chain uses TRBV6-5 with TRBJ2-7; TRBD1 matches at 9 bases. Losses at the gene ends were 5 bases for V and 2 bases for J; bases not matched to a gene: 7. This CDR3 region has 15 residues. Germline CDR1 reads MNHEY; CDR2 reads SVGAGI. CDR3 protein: CASSPTGGFAYEQYF. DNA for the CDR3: TGTGCCAGCAGTCCAACAGGGGGCTTTGCCTACGAGCAGTACTTC.

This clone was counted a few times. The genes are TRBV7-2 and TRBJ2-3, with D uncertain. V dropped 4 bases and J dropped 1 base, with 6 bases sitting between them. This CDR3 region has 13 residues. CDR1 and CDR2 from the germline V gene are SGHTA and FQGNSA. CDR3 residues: CASSSLGTDTQYF. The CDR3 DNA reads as TGTGCCAGCAGCTCGTTGGGCACAGATACGCAGTATTTT. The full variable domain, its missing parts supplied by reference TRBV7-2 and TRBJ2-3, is GAGVSQSPSNKVTEKGKDVELRCDPISGHTALYWYRQSLGQGLEFLIYFQGNSAPDKSGLPSDRFSAERTGGSVSTLTIQRTQQEDSAVYLCASSSLGTDTQYFGPGTRLTVL.

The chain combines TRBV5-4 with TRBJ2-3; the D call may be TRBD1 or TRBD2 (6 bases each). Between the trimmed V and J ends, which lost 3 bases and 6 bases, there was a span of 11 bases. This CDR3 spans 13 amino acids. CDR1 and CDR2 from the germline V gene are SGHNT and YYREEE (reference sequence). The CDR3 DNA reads TGTGCCAGCAGCTGGAGAGGGGGGGATACGCAGTATTTT. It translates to CASSWRGGDTQYF. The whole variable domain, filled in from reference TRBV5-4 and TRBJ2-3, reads ETGVTQSPTHLIKTRGQQVTLRCSSQSGHNTVSWYQQALGQGPQFIFQYYREEENGRGNFPPRFSGLQFPNYSSELNVNALELDDSALYLCASSWRGGDTQYFGPGTRLTVL.

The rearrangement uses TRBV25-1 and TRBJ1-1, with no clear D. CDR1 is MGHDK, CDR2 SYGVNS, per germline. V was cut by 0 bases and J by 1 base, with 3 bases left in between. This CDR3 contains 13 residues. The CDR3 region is CASSEYRNTEAFF. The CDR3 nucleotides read TGTGCCAGCAGTGAATACAGGAACACTGAAGCTTTCTTT. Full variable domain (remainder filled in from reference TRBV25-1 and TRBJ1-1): EADIYQTPRYLVIGTGKKITLECSQTMGHDKMYWYQQDPGMELHLIHYSYGVNSTEKGDLSSESTVSRIRTEHFPLTLESARPSHTSQYLCASSEYRNTEAFFGQGTRLTVV.